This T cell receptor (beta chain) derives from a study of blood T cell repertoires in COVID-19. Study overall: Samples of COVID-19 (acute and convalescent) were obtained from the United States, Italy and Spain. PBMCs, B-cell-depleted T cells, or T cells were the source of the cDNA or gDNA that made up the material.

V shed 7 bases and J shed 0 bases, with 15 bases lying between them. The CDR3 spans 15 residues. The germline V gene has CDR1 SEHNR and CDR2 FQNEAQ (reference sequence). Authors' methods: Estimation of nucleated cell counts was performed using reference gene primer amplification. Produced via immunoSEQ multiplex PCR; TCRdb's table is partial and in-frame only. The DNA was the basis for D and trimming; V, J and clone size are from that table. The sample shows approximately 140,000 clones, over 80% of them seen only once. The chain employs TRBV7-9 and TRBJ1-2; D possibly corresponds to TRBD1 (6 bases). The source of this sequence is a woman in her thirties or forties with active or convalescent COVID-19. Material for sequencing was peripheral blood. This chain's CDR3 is CASTPLAGANYGYTF. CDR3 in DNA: TGTGCCAGCACCCCCCTGGCAGGGGCTAACTATGGCTACACCTTC.